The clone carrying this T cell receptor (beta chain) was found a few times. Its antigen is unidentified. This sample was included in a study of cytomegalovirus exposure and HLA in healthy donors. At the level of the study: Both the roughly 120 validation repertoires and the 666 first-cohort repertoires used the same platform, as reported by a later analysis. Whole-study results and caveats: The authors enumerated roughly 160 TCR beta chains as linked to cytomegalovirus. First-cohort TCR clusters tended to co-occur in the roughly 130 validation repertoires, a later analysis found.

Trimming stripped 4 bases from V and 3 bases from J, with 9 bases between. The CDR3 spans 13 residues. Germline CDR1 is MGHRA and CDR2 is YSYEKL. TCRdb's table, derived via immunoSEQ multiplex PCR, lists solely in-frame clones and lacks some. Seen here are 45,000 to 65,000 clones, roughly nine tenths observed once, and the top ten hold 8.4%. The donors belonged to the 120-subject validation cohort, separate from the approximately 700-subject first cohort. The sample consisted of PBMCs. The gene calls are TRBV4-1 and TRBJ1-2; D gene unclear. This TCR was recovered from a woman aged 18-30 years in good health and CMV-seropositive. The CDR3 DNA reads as TGCGCCAGCAGCCCTATACTGGACTATGGCTACACCTTC. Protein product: CASSPILDYGYTF.